This TCR beta chain comes out of a study of T cell repertoires in Merkel cell carcinoma (dated by TCRdb to about 2019). About the study as a whole: The study excluded patients who had received intralesional immunotherapy or systemic immune checkpoint blockade before the biopsy. MCPyV-specific clonotypes were initially defined through tetramer sorting, cloning and paired TCR sequencing of expanded tumor-infiltrating lymphocytes. Inclusion required a diagnosis of MCPyV-positive Merkel cell carcinoma and successful in vitro expansion of tumor-infiltrating lymphocytes.

In the case of this clone: It has no known antigen specificity. No base quality information exists; no much larger clone differs at one position.

Each study subject had MCPyV-positive Merkel cell carcinoma confirmed by biopsy and had serum antibodies to T-antigen that tested positive. Genomic DNA was extracted from more than five adjacent 10-micron frozen tumor sections without any cell sorting or culture. About 5 x 5 x 5 mm of tumor biopsy tissue was frozen in optimal cutting temperature compound. The presence of abundant Merkel cell carcinoma and infiltrating cells in the frozen biopsy was confirmed on hematoxylin and eosin scout sections. The immunoSEQ assay was used for TRB CDR3 sequencing and data processing of tumor genomic DNA. TCRdb's version of the immuneACCESS table is confined to in-frame rearrangements and falls short of the full clone set. An unresolved V gene accounts for under half of the shortfall where checked; the remainder is of unknown origin. The sample profile shows roughly 14,000 clones; about four fifths of them were found once. The top ten constitute 17% of the sample.

The germline V gene provides CDR1 SGHRS and CDR2 YFSETQ. V and J are truncated by 3 bases and 8 bases respectively, leaving an intervening sequence of 11 bases. The cysteine opens and the phenylalanine closes a CDR3 of 12 amino acids. This entry keeps only the CDR3 DNA: 36 bases, framed from base 1. Here is what the overall study found, with its caveats: Normal tissue biopsies were not studied.

This sequence originates from an adult with Merkel cell carcinoma. The chain uses TRBV5-1 and TRBJ1-2, with the D gene not clear enough to name. Sequenced: tumor tissue. The CDR3 region has the sequence CASSSWRRGYTF. The DNA reads TGCGCCAGCAGCTCTTGGCGTCGGGGCTACACCTTC.